A selection of T cell receptor beta chains follows, all from one sample in a study of memory CD8 T cells in hepatitis C reinfection. Clones were sequenced by immunoSEQ multiplex PCR, and TCRdb holds only the in-frame ones, with some missing. The sample gives around 6,000 clones, approximately 92% of which show up once; 22% is in the top ten. The specimen was naive CD8+ T cells sorted from blood. The receptors originated from a man between 50 and 59 years old with hepatitis C virus infection. Both conserved end residues are part of each CDR3. D genes are given only for firm matches. Some rows have no size entry. The others give once, few or many, or a class for an expanded clone.

d_call: TRBD1
v_call: TRBV11-3
j_call: TRBJ1-1
clone_size: .
cdr3_aa: CASSLALTGGKVKTEAFF
cdr3_nt: TGTGCCAGCAGCTTAGCCCTTACAGGGGGCAAAGTGAAGACTGAAGCTTTCTTT

d_call: TRBD1
v_call: TRBV19
j_call: TRBJ1-1
clone_size: once
cdr3_aa: CASSPNAGTAEAFF
cdr3_nt: TGTGCCAGTAGCCCCAATGCCGGGACAGCTGAAGCTTTCTTT

d_call: .
v_call: TRBV29-1
j_call: TRBJ1-2
clone_size: .
cdr3_aa: CSVVEGVGYGYTF
cdr3_nt: TGCAGCGTTGTGGAGGGTGTCGGCTATGGCTACACCTTC

d_call: TRBD1
v_call: TRBV7-6
j_call: TRBJ1-1
clone_size: few
cdr3_aa: CASSYGQGRANTEAFF
cdr3_nt: TGTGCCAGCAGCTACGGACAGGGTAGGGCGAACACTGAAGCTTTCTTT

d_call: TRBD2
v_call: TRBV5-6
j_call: TRBJ2-3
clone_size: .
cdr3_aa: CASTALAGPILGTDTQYF
cdr3_nt: TGTGCCAGCACCGCGCTAGCGGGACCAATACTTGGCACAGATACGCAGTATTTT

d_call: .
v_call: TRBV28
j_call: TRBJ2-7
clone_size: once
cdr3_aa: CASSLRLERNEQYF
cdr3_nt: TGTGCCAGCAGTTTACGGTTAGAGCGGAACGAGCAGTACTTC

d_call: TRBD1
v_call: TRBV28
j_call: TRBJ2-4
clone_size: .
cdr3_aa: CASRRTGLAKNIQYF
cdr3_nt: TGTGCCAGCAGACGGACAGGCCTAGCCAAAAACATTCAGTACTTC

d_call: TRBD2
v_call: TRBV11-2
j_call: TRBJ2-1
clone_size: .
cdr3_aa: CASSSRLAGASSYNEQFF
cdr3_nt: TGTGCCAGCAGCTCCAGACTAGCGGGGGCGAGCTCCTACAATGAGCAGTTCTTC

d_call: .
v_call: TRBV6-5
j_call: TRBJ2-3
clone_size: .
cdr3_aa: CASSYSREADTQYF
cdr3_nt: TGTGCCAGCAGTTACTCTCGCGAGGCAGATACGCAGTATTTT

d_call: .
v_call: TRBV5-1
j_call: TRBJ1-1
clone_size: .
cdr3_aa: CASSLSRGGLVTEAFF
cdr3_nt: TGCGCCAGCAGCCTCAGCCGGGGGGGGCTAGTCACTGAAGCTTTCTTT

d_call: .
v_call: TRBV7-3
j_call: TRBJ1-2
clone_size: .
cdr3_aa: CASGTGSGYTF
cdr3_nt: TGTGCCAGCGGAACAGGGTCTGGCTACACCTTC

d_call: .
v_call: TRBV13
j_call: TRBJ2-5
clone_size: once
cdr3_aa: CASSLGLVQETQYF
cdr3_nt: TGTGCCAGCAGCTTAGGACTAGTTCAAGAGACCCAGTACTTC

d_call: TRBD1
v_call: TRBV4-1
j_call: TRBJ2-7
clone_size: .
cdr3_aa: CASSQAIGTATYEQYF
cdr3_nt: TGCGCCAGCAGCCAAGCAATCGGGACAGCCACCTACGAGCAGTACTTC

d_call: .
v_call: TRBV9
j_call: TRBJ2-7
clone_size: .
cdr3_aa: CASSPDVDGLREQYF
cdr3_nt: TGTGCCAGCAGCCCCGACGTGGACGGACTCAGGGAGCAGTACTTC

d_call: .
v_call: TRBV7-9
j_call: TRBJ2-7
clone_size: .
cdr3_aa: CASSSTVALYEQYF
cdr3_nt: TGTGCCAGCAGCTCGACAGTGGCGCTCTACGAGCAGTACTTC

d_call: TRBD1
v_call: TRBV6-5
j_call: TRBJ2-7
clone_size: .
cdr3_aa: CASRTGQGVYEQYF
cdr3_nt: TGTGCCAGCAGGACGGGACAGGGGGTCTACGAGCAGTACTTC

d_call: TRBD2
v_call: TRBV27
j_call: TRBJ2-7
clone_size: once
cdr3_aa: CASSSGLAPLYEQYF
cdr3_nt: TGTGCCAGCAGCTCTGGACTAGCCCCTCTCTACGAGCAGTACTTC

d_call: TRBD2
v_call: TRBV11-3
j_call: TRBJ2-1
clone_size: .
cdr3_aa: CASSPERGEGEQFF
cdr3_nt: TGTGCCAGCAGCCCGGAGCGGGGCGAGGGTGAGCAGTTCTTC

d_call: .
v_call: TRBV9
j_call: TRBJ2-3
clone_size: .
cdr3_aa: CASSVDLYGRDTDTQYF
cdr3_nt: TGTGCCAGCAGCGTAGACCTCTACGGGAGAGACACAGATACGCAGTATTTT

d_call: TRBD2
v_call: TRBV13
j_call: TRBJ2-3
clone_size: .
cdr3_aa: CASSRRTSGLGDTQYF
cdr3_nt: TGTGCCAGCAGCCGGAGGACTAGCGGGCTTGGGGATACGCAGTATTTT

d_call: .
v_call: TRBV4-3
j_call: TRBJ2-1
clone_size: .
cdr3_aa: CASSQEGALVNEQFF
cdr3_nt: TGCGCCAGCAGCCAAGAAGGGGCGCTTGTTAATGAGCAGTTCTTC

d_call: .
v_call: TRBV2
j_call: TRBJ2-7
clone_size: .
cdr3_aa: CASSNTYEQYF
cdr3_nt: TGTGCCAGCAGCAACACCTACGAGCAGTACTTC

d_call: TRBD1
v_call: TRBV9
j_call: TRBJ2-2
clone_size: .
cdr3_aa: CASSVATGATGELFF
cdr3_nt: TGTGCCAGCAGCGTAGCCACAGGGGCAACCGGGGAGCTGTTTTTT

d_call: TRBD1
v_call: TRBV6-5
j_call: TRBJ2-7
clone_size: .
cdr3_aa: CASSSLGQGEQYF
cdr3_nt: TGTGCCAGCAGTTCGCTAGGACAGGGCGAGCAGTACTTC

d_call: .
v_call: TRBV28
j_call: TRBJ1-5
clone_size: .
cdr3_aa: CASSLWAGVNQPQHF
cdr3_nt: TGTGCCAGCAGTTTATGGGCAGGGGTCAATCAGCCCCAGCATTTT

d_call: TRBD2
v_call: TRBV2
j_call: TRBJ2-7
clone_size: .
cdr3_aa: CASRGLAGGYEQYF
cdr3_nt: TGTGCCAGCAGGGGTCTAGCGGGAGGCTACGAGCAGTACTTC

d_call: .
v_call: TRBV27
j_call: TRBJ2-7
clone_size: medium-sized
cdr3_aa: CASWTDSYEQYF
cdr3_nt: TGTGCCAGCTGGACAGATTCCTACGAGCAGTACTTC

d_call: TRBD1
v_call: TRBV10-3
j_call: TRBJ2-7
clone_size: .
cdr3_aa: CAISSGTGPYEQYF
cdr3_nt: TGTGCCATCAGTTCCGGGACAGGCCCCTACGAGCAGTACTTC

d_call: .
v_call: TRBV5-6
j_call: TRBJ2-7
clone_size: .
cdr3_aa: CASSLFVGLNRDPYEQYF
cdr3_nt: TGTGCCAGCAGCTTGTTTGTAGGCTTGAACAGGGATCCTTACGAGCAGTACTTC

d_call: TRBD2
v_call: TRBV19
j_call: TRBJ2-1
clone_size: .
cdr3_aa: CASKVGTSGSGSYNEQFF
cdr3_nt: TGTGCCAGTAAGGTGGGGACTAGCGGGAGTGGCTCCTACAATGAGCAGTTCTTC

d_call: TRBD2
v_call: TRBV5-6
j_call: TRBJ2-1
clone_size: .
cdr3_aa: CASSGGGLANNEQFF
cdr3_nt: TGTGCCAGCAGCGGGGGGGGACTAGCGAACAATGAGCAGTTCTTC